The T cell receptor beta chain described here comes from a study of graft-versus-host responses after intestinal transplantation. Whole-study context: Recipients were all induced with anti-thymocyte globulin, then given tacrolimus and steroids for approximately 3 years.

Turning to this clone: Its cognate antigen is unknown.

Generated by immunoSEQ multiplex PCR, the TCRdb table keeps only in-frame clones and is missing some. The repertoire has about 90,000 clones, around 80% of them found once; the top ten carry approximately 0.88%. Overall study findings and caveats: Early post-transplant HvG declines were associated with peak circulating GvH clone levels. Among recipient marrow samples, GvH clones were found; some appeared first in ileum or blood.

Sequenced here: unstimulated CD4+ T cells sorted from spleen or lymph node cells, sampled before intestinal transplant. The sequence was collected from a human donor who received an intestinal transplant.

The CDR3, as DNA: TGCAGTAACCTTTTATCGGACAGTGAAGAGACCCAGTACTTC. It encodes CSNLLSDSEETQYF. The gene calls are TRBV29-1 and TRBJ2-5; D possibly corresponds to TRBD1 (6 bases). Germline V gene lookup returns CDR1 SQVTM and CDR2 ANQGSEA. CDR3 length equals 14 residues. The complete variable domain, with remaining parts taken from reference TRBV29-1 and TRBJ2-5, reads SAVISQKPSRDICQRGTSLTIQCQVDSQVTMMFWYRQQPGQSLTLIATANQGSEATYESGFVIDKFPISRPNLTFSTLTVSNMSPEDSSIYLCSNLLSDSEETQYFGPGTRLLVL.